Sequencing of this T cell receptor (beta chain) was carried out in a study of blood T cells in healthy people across ages. All donors came from Russia, were Caucasian and healthy, and spanned ages roughly 6 to 95. The CDR3 runs 14 residues. Trimming pared 2 bases from V and 2 bases from J, leaving 13 bases between. CDR1 is DFQATT and CDR2 is SNEGSKA in the germline V gene (reference sequence). A second PCR of about 7 to 12 cycles used a sample-barcoded 5' primer and a J-beta primer mix. The study obtained at least 3 million CDR3-containing paired-end reads from every sample. TCRdb reprocessed the 5' RACE reads with MiXCR, giving one entry per CDR3 protein. Of more than 1,400,000 distinct CDR3 sequences listed, approximately 42% are singletons.

What was sequenced was blood. V is TRBV20-1 and J is TRBJ2-7, with D tentatively TRBD2 (6 bases). The TCR was taken from a woman aged 18-29 years in good health. CDR3 bases: TGCAGTGCTAGAACGAAGCGGGTACCCTACGAGCAGTACTTC. Its translation: CSARTKRVPYEQYF.